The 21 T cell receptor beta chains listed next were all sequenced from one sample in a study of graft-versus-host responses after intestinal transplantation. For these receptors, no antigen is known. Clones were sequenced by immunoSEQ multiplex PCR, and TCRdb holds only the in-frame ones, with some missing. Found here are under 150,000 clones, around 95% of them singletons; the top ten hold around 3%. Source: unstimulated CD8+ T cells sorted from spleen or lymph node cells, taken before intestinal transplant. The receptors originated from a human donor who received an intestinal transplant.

CDR3 loop: CASSLAWSDTQYF. The CDR3 bases are TGTGCCAGCAGCTTAGCCTGGTCTGACACCCAGTACTTC. This chain joins TRBV7-9 and TRBJ2-5; D gene uncertain. Germline V CDR1 and CDR2: SEHNR, FQNEAQ (reference sequence). The CDR3 has 13 residues. Trimming shortened V by 0 bases and J by 8 bases, and 10 bases separated the two germline ends.

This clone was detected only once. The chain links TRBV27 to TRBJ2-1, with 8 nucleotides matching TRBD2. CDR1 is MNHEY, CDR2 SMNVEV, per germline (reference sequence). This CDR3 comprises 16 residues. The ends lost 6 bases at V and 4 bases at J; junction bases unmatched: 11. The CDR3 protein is CASRSRGVIDYNEQFF. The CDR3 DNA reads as TGTGCCAGCAGATCGCGGGGGGTCATAGATTACAATGAGCAGTTCTTC.

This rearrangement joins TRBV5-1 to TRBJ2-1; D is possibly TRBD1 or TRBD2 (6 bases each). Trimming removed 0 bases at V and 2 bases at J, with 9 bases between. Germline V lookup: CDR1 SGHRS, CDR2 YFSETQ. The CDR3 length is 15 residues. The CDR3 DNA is TGCGCCAGCAGCTTGGCGGAGGGGGCCTACAATGAGCAGTTCTTC. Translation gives CASSLAEGAYNEQFF.

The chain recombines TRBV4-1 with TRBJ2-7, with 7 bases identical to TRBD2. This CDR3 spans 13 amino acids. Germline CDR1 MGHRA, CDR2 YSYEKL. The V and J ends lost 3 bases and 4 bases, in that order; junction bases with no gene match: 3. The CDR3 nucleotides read TGCGCCAGCAGCCATCCCGGGGGGTACGAGCAGTACTTC. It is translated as CASSHPGGYEQYF.

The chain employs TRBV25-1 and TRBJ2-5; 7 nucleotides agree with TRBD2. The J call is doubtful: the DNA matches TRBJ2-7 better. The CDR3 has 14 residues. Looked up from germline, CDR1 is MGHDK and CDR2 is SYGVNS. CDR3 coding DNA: TGTGCCAGCAGTGAGCCCGGACTAGAAGGCGAGCAGTACTTC. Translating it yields CASSEPGLEGEQYF.

The CDR3 DNA follows: TGTGCCAGCAGTCCCAGGGACCCTTCGAACACCGGGGAGCTGTTTTTT. Translated: CASSPRDPSNTGELFF. V is TRBV7-8 and J is TRBJ2-2; either TRBD1 or TRBD2 may supply D (5 bases each). This CDR3 has 16 amino acids. The germline CDR1 and CDR2 sequences are SGHVS and FQNEAQ. Trimming stripped 6 bases from V and 0 bases from J, with 14 bases between.

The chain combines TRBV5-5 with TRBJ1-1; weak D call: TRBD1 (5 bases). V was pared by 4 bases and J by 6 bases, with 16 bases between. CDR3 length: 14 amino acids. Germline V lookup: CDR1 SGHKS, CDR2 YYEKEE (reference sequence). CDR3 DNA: TGTGCCAGCAGCCTCCAGGGTTTAAGCGCTGAAGCTTTCTTT. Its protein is CASSLQGLSAEAFF.

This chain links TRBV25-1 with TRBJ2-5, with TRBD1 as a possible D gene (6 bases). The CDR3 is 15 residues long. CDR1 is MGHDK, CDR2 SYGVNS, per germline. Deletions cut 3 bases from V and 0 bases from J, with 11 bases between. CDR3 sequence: CASSEGARYQETQYF. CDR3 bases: TGTGCCAGCAGTGAGGGGGCGAGATACCAAGAGACCCAGTACTTC.

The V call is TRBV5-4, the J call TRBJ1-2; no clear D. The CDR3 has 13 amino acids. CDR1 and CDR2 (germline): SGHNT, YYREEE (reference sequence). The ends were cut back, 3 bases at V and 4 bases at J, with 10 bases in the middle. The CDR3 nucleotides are TGTGCCAGCAGCTATTTCCTTTCCTATGGCTACACCTTC. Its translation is CASSYFLSYGYTF. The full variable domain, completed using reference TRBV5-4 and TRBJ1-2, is ETGVTQSPTHLIKTRGQQVTLRCSSQSGHNTVSWYQQALGQGPQFIFQYYREEENGRGNFPPRFSGLQFPNYSSELNVNALELDDSALYLCASSYFLSYGYTFGSGTRLTVV.

The CDR3 bases are TGTGCCAGCAGTAAAGACAGGGTGGACTATGGCTACACCTTC. Its translation is CASSKDRVDYGYTF. The V and J genes are TRBV28 and TRBJ1-2; the match to TRBD1 covers 7 bases. There are 14 residues in the CDR3. Germline lookup yields CDR1 MDHEN and CDR2 SYDVKM. The V and J ends lost 5 bases and 3 bases, in that order; junction bases with no gene match: 6.

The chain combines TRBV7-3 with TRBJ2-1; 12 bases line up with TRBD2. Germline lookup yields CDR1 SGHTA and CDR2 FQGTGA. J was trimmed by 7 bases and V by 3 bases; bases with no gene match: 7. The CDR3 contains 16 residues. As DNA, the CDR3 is TGTGCCAGCAGCTTCACTACTAGCGGGAGGATGAATGAGCAGTTCTTC. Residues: CASSFTTSGRMNEQFF.

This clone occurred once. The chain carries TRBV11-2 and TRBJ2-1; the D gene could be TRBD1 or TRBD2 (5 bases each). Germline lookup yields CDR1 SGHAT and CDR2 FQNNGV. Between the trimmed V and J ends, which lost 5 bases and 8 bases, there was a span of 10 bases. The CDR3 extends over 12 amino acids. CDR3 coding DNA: TGTGCCAGCAGCCGGGACGGTCATGAGCAGTTCTTC. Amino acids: CASSRDGHEQFF.

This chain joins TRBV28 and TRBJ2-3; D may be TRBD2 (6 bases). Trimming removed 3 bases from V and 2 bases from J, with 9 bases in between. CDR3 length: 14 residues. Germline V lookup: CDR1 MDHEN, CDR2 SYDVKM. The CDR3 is CASSLGGITDTQYF. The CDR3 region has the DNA TGTGCCAGCAGTTTGGGAGGCATCACAGATACGCAGTATTTT.

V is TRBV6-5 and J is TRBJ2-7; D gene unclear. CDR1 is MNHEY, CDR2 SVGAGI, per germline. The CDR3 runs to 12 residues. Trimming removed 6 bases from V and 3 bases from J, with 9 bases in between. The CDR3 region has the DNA TGTGCCAGCAGACTCCTATACTACGAGCAGTACTTC. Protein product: CASRLLYYEQYF.

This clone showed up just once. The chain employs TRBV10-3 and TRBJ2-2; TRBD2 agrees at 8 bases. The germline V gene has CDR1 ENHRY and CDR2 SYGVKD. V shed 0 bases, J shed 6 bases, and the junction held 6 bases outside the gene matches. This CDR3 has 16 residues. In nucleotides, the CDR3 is TGTGCCATCAGTGAGTCGACTCCAGCGGGAGCCGGGGAGCTGTTTTTT. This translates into CAISESTPAGAGELFF.

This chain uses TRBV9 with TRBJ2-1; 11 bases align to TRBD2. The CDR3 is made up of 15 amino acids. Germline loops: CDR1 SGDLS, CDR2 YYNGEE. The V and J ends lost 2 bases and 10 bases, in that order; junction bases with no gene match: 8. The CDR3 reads CASSVGTSGTGEQFF. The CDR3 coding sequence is TGTGCCAGCAGCGTGGGGACTAGCGGAACGGGGGAGCAGTTCTTC.

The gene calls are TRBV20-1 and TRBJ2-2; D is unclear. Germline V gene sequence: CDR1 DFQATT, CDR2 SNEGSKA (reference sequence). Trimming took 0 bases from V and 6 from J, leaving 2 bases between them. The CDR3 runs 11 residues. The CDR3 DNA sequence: TGCAGTGCTAGAGAGGCCGGGGAGCTGTTTTTT. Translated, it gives CSAREAGELFF.

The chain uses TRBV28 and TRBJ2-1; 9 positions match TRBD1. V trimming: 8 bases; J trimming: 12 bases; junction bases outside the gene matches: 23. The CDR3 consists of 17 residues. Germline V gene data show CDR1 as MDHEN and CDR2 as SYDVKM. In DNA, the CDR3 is TGTGCCAGCCGGGACAGGGAGGAAGGACAGCTAGCCAAGGGGCAGTTCTTC. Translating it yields CASRDREEGQLAKGQFF.

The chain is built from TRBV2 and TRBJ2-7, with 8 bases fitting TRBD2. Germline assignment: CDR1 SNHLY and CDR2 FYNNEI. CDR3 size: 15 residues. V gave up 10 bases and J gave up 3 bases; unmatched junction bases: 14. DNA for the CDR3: TGTGCCACCGCAGCTTTCGGGGGGGGCGGCTACGAGCAGTACTTC. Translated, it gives CATAAFGGGGYEQYF.

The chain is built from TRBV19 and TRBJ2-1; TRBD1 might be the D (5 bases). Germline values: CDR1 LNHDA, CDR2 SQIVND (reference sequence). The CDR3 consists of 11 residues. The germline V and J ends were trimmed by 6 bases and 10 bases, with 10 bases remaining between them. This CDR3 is CASSTPGEQFF. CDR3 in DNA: TGTGCCAGTAGCACCCCAGGGGAGCAGTTCTTC. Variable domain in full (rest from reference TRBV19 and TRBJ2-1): DGGITQSPKYLFRKEGQNVTLSCEQNLNHDAMYWYRQDPGQGLRLIYYSQIVNDFQKGDIAEGYSVSREKKESFPLTVTSAQKNPTAFYLCASSTPGEQFFGPGTRLTVL.

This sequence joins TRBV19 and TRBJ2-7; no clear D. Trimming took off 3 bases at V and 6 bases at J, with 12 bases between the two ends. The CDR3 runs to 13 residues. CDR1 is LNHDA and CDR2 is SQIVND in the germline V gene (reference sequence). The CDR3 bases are TGTGCCAGTAGTATTGTTGGCAGATCCGAGCAGTACTTC. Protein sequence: CASSIVGRSEQYF.